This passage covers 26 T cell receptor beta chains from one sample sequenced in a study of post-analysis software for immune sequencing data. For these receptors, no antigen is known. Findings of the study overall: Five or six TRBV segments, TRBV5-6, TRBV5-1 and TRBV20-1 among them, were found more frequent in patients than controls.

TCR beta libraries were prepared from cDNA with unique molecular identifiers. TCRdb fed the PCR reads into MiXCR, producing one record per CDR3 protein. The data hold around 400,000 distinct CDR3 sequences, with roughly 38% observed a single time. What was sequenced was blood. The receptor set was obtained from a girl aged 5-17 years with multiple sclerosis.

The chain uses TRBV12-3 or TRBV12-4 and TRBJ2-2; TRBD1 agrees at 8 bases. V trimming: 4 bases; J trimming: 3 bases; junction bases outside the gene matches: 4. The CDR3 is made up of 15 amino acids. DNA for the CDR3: TGTGCCAGCAGTTCCAGGGGGCGAGACACCGGGGAGCTGTTTTTT. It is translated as CASSSRGRDTGELFF.

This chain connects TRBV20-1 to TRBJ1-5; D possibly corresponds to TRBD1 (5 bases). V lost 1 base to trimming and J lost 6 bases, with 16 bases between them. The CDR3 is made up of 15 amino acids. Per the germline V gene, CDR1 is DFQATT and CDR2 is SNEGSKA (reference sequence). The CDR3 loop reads CSARGSGGGSQPQHF. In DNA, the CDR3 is TGCAGTGCTAGAGGTAGCGGGGGAGGTAGTCAGCCCCAGCATTTT.

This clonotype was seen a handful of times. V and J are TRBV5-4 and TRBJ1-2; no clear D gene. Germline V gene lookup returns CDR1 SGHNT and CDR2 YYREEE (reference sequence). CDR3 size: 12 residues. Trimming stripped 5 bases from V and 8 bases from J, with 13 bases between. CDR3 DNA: TGTGCCAGCAGTTTACCATCCGCGGGCTACACCTTC. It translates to CASSLPSAGYTF.

The CDR3 coding sequence is TGTACCCCACTGAATGGGGGGGGGAACACTGAAGCTTTCTTT. It yields the protein CTPLNGGGNTEAFF. The rearrangement uses TRBV11-2 and TRBJ1-1; possible D gene TRBD1, 5 bases. The CDR3 spans 14 residues. Germline lookup yields CDR1 SGHAT and CDR2 FQNNGV. Combining the CDR3 with reference TRBV11-2 and TRBJ1-1 gives the whole variable domain EAGVAQSPRYKIIEKRQSVAFWCNPISGHATLYWYQQILGQGPKLLIQFQNNGVVDDSQLPKDRFSAERLKGVDSTLKIQPAKLEDSAVYLCTPLNGGGNTEAFFGQGTRLTVV.

The CDR3 protein is CAISDPGGGYTF. In DNA, the CDR3 is TGTGCCATCAGTGACCCGGGAGGTGGCTACACCTTC. The chain recombines TRBV10-3 with TRBJ1-2; no clear D gene. Germline CDR1 ENHRY, CDR2 SYGVKD. Trimming took off 3 bases at V and 7 bases at J, with 9 bases between the two ends. This CDR3 is built from 12 residues.

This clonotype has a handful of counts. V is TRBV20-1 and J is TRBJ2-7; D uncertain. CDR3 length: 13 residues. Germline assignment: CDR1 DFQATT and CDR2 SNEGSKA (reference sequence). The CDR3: CSPLASSTYEQYF. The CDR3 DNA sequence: TGCAGCCCGTTGGCCTCCTCTACCTACGAGCAGTACTTC.

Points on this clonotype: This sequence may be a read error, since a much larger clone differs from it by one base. The CDR3 nucleotides read TGTGCCTGCAGCCAAGTATCAGGGGGCAGCTATGGCTACACCTTC. This codes for CACSQVSGGSYGYTF. This sequence joins TRBV3-1 and TRBJ1-2; 8 nucleotides line up with TRBD1. The CDR3 totals 15 residues. The germline V gene has CDR1 LGHDT and CDR2 YNNKEL (reference sequence). The full variable domain, completed using reference TRBV3-1 and TRBJ1-2, is DTAVSQTPKYLVTQMGNDKSIKCEQNLGHDTMYWYKQDSKKFLKIMFSYNNKELIINETVPNRFSPKSPDKAHLNLHINSLELGDSAVYFCACSQVSGGSYGYTFGSGTRLTVV.

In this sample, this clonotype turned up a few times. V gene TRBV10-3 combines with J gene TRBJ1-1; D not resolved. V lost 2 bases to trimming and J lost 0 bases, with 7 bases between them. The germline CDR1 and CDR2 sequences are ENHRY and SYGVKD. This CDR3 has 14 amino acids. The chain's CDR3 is CAISEGILNTEAFF. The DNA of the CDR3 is TGTGCCATCAGTGAGGGGATTCTGAACACTGAAGCTTTCTTT.

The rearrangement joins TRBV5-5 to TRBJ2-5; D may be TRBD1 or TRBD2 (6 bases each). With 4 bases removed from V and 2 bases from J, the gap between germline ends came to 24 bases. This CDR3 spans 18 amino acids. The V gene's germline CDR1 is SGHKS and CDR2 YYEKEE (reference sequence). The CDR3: CASSLTVRLGGPQETQYF. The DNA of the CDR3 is TGTGCCAGCAGCCTGACAGTCCGATTAGGGGGGCCTCAAGAGACCCAGTACTTC.

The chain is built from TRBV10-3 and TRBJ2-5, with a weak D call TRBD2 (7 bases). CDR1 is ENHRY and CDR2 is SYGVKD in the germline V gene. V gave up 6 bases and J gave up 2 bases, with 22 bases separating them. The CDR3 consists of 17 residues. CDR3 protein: CAISQGRDPSPQETQYF. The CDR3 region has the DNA TGTGCCATCAGCCAGGGGAGGGACCCTAGCCCTCAAGAGACCCAGTACTTC.

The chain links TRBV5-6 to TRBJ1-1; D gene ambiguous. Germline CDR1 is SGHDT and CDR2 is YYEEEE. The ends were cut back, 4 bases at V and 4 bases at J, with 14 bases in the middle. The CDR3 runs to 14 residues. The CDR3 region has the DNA TGTGCCAGCAGCCGCGGATTAGAAGCCACTGAAGCTTTCTTT. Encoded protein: CASSRGLEATEAFF.

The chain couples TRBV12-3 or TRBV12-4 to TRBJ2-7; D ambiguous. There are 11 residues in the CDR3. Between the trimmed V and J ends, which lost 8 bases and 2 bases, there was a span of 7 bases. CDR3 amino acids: CASGVPYEQYF. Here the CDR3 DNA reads TGTGCCAGCGGAGTACCCTACGAGCAGTACTTC.

CDR3 in amino acids: CSARDGTPLRGEQFF. DNA for the CDR3: TGCAGTGCTAGAGATGGGACTCCCTTGAGGGGTGAGCAGTTCTTC. This chain connects TRBV20-1 to TRBJ2-1; the D gene is possibly TRBD2 (6 bases). Germline V gene sequence: CDR1 DFQATT, CDR2 SNEGSKA (reference sequence). The V end lost 0 bases, the J end lost 9 bases, and 18 bases lay between the germline ends. This CDR3 contains 15 residues.

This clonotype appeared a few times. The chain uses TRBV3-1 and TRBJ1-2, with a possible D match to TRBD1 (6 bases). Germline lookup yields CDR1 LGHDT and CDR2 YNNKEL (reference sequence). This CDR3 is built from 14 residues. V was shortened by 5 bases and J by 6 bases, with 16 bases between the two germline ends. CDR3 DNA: TGTGCCAGCAGCACCAGGACAGCGGCAAATGGCTACACCTTC. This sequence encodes CASSTRTAANGYTF.

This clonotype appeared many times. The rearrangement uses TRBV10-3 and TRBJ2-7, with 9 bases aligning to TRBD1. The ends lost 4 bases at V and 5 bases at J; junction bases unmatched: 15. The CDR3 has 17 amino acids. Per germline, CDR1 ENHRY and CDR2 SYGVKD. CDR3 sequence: CAISATIRDRAADEQYF. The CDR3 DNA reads TGTGCCATCAGTGCTACTATCCGGGACAGGGCAGCGGACGAGCAGTACTTC.

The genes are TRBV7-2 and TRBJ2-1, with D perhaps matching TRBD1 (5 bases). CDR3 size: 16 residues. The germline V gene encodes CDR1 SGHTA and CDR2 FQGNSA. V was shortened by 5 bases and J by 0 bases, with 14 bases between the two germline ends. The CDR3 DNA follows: TGTGCCAGCAGCCCCCAGGGTCCTCACTCCTACAATGAGCAGTTCTTC. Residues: CASSPQGPHSYNEQFF.

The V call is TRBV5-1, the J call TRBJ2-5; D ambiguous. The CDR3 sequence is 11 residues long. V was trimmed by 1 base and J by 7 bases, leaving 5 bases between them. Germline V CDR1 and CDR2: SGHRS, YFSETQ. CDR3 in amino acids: CASSLHGTQYF. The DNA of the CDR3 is TGCGCCAGCAGCTTGCATGGGACCCAGTACTTC.

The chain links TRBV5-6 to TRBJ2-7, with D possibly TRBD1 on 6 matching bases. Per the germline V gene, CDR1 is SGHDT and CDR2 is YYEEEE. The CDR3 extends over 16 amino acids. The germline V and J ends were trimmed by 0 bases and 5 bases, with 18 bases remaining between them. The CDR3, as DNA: TGTGCCAGCAGCTTGGTGGGGCAGGGGCGAAAGAACGAGCAGTACTTC. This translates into CASSLVGQGRKNEQYF.

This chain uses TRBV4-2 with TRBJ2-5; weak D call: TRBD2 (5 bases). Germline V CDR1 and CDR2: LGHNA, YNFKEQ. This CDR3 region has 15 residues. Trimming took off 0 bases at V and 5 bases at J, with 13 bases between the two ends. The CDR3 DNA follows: TGTGCCAGCAGCCAAGATGTGGACTTGCAGGAGACCCAGTACTTC. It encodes CASSQDVDLQETQYF.

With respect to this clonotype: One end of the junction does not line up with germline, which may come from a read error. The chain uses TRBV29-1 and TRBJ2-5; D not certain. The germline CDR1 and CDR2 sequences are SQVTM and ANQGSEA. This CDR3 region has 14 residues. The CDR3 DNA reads TGCGGCGTTGTCTCGGTATATAAAGGGTTCGCCCAGTACTTC. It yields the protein CGVVSVYKGFAQYF.

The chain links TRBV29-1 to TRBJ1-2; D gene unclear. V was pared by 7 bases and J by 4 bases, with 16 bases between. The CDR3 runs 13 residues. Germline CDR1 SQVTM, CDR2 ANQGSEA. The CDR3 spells CSAEVPGSYGYTF. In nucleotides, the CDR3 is TGCAGCGCCGAGGTCCCCGGTAGCTATGGCTACACCTTC.

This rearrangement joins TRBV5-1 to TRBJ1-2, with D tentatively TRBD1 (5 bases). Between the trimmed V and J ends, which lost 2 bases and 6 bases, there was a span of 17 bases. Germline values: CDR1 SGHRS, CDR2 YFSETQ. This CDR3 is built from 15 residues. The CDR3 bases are TGCGCCAGCAGCTTCGGAACTATCGGAGGGGATGGCTACACCTTC. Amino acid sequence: CASSFGTIGGDGYTF.

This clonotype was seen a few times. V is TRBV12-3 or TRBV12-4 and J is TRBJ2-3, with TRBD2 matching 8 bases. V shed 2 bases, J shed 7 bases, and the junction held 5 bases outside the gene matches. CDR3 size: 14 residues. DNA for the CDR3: TGTGCCAGCAGTTTATCGGGAGGGGTAAATACGCAGTATTTT. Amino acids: CASSLSGGVNTQYF.

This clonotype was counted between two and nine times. This CDR3 is CASSAEGSPLHF. The DNA for the CDR3 is TGTGCCAGCAGCGCGGAAGGTTCACCCCTCCACTTT. This chain connects TRBV2 to TRBJ1-6; D gene ambiguous. CDR1 is SNHLY, CDR2 FYNNEI, per germline. The CDR3 length is 12 residues. The ends were cut back, 6 bases at V and 9 bases at J, with 9 bases in the middle.

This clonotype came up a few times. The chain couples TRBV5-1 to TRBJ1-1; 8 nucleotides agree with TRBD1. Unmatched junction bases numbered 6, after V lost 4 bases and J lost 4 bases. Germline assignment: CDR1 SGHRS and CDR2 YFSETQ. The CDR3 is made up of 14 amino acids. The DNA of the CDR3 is TGCGCCAGCAGCACCGAGACAGGGGTCACTGAAGCTTTCTTT. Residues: CASSTETGVTEAFF. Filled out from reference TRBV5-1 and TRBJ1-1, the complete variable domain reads KAGVTQTPRYLIKTRGQQVTLSCSPISGHRSVSWYQQTPGQGLQFLFEYFSETQRNKGNFPGRFSGRQFSNSRSEMNVSTLELGDSALYLCASSTETGVTEAFFGQGTRLTVV.

In DNA, the CDR3 is TGTGCCAGCACCTCGACTAGCGGGGGGTCCTACGAGCAGTACTTC. Its translation: CASTSTSGGSYEQYF. The rearrangement uses TRBV12-3 or TRBV12-4 and TRBJ2-4; 13 bases align to TRBD2. The assigned J gene may be wrong: the sequence end matches TRBJ2-7 better. There are 15 residues in the CDR3.